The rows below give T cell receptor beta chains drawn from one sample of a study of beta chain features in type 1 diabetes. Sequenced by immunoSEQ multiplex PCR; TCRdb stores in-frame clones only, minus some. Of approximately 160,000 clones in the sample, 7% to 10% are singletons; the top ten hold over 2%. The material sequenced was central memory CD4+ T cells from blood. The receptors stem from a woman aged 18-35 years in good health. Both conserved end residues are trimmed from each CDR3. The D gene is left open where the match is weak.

cdr3_aa: ASSQDRPSEAF; d_call: .; j_call: TRBJ1-1; v_call: TRBV7-9
cdr3_aa: ATSREVGDQF; d_call: .; j_call: TRBJ2-1; v_call: TRBV15
cdr3_aa: ASSPERTGGITTGSPLH; d_call: TRBD1; j_call: TRBJ1-6; v_call: TRBV18
cdr3_aa: ASSLDGNYGYT; d_call: .; j_call: TRBJ1-2; v_call: TRBV6-5
cdr3_aa: ASSPLGLAGEGETQY; d_call: TRBD2; j_call: TRBJ2-5; v_call: TRBV7-2
cdr3_aa: AISEDSYNEQF; d_call: .; j_call: TRBJ2-1; v_call: TRBV10-3
cdr3_aa: ASSPYQETQY; d_call: .; j_call: TRBJ2-5; v_call: TRBV7-2
cdr3_aa: SVEQTSDYGYT; d_call: .; j_call: TRBJ1-2; v_call: TRBV29-1
cdr3_aa: ASKSEANTGELF; d_call: .; j_call: TRBJ2-2; v_call: TRBV5-1
cdr3_aa: AWRSLAGGQRGNEQF; d_call: TRBD2; j_call: TRBJ2-1; v_call: TRBV30
cdr3_aa: SVDLSGRAGTEAF; d_call: .; j_call: TRBJ1-1; v_call: TRBV29-1
cdr3_aa: ATSRDREGGDEQF; d_call: TRBD2; j_call: TRBJ2-1; v_call: TRBV15
cdr3_aa: ASSAGTDGNTIY; d_call: TRBD1; j_call: TRBJ1-3; v_call: TRBV5-1
cdr3_aa: AWSPWGRGNEKLF; d_call: .; j_call: TRBJ1-4; v_call: TRBV30
cdr3_aa: ASSQWAGGGLQGTEAF; d_call: TRBD1; j_call: TRBJ1-1; v_call: TRBV4-2
cdr3_aa: ASSPSQGAGELF; d_call: TRBD1; j_call: TRBJ2-2; v_call: TRBV7-6
cdr3_aa: ASSELQGGNQPQH; d_call: .; j_call: TRBJ1-5; v_call: TRBV2